This TCR beta chain is drawn from a study of cytomegalovirus exposure and HLA in healthy donors. Germline assignment: CDR1 ENHRY and CDR2 SYGVKD. Between the trimmed V and J ends, which lost 3 bases and 2 bases, there was a span of 16 bases. CDR3 size: 16 residues. PCR employed 60 Vbeta and 13 Jbeta primers. Libraries were prepared by immunoSEQ multiplex PCR; TCRdb keeps only in-frame clonotypes and omits some of them. This sample has about 110,000 clones; roughly 87% occur once, and the top ten carry less than 3.5%. As regards this clone: What it binds is unknown.

Whole-study findings and limits: A prior analysis recorded that most TCR beta V segments were productive about 87% or about 30% of the time. Sequencing had likely introduced a cluster of highly shared sequence variants as an artifact.

This receptor was identified in a man younger than 40 in good health and CMV-seropositive. The chain links TRBV10-3 to TRBJ1-1, with D possibly TRBD1 on 6 matching bases. Input material: PBMCs. The CDR3 region is CAISDRMTGGNTEAFF. The CDR3 DNA follows: TGTGCCATCAGTGACCGAATGACGGGGGGCAACACTGAAGCTTTCTTT.